What follows are 17 T cell receptor beta chains derived from one specimen sequenced in a study of CD8 T cells in Susac syndrome. Random hexamers were used to reverse transcribe an amount of about 0.45 to 1 ug RNA. Using its own MiXCR run on the immunoSEQ multiplex PCR reads, TCRdb lists one record per CDR3 protein. Found here are under 90,000 distinct CDR3 sequences, 85% to 95% of them singletons; the top ten hold 0.4% to 0.5%. Sequenced sample: CD8+ T cells from PBMCs. The receptor source for this set is a human donor with Susac syndrome.

The chain carries TRBV29-1 and TRBJ1-2; D is uncertain. The CDR3 spans 11 residues. Germline V gives CDR1 SQVTM, CDR2 ANQGSEA. Between the trimmed V and J ends, which lost 0 bases and 13 bases, there was a span of 12 bases. CDR3 amino acids: CSVEDLGFGTF. The DNA for the CDR3 is TGCAGCGTTGAAGATCTCGGGTTTGGCACCTTC.

The chain employs TRBV20-1 and TRBJ2-7, with 7 nucleotides matching TRBD1. The V gene end was trimmed by 7 bases and the J gene end by 4 bases; junction bases not matched to a gene: 4. The CDR3 covers 11 residues. Germline CDR1 is DFQATT and CDR2 is SNEGSKA (reference sequence). The CDR3 region has the DNA TGCAGTGTTCTACAGGGGTACGAGCAGTACTTC. It encodes CSVLQGYEQYF.

V and J are TRBV29-1 and TRBJ1-3; D unclear. The length of the CDR3 is 13 residues. Deletions cut 1 base from V and 8 bases from J, with 12 bases between. Germline V gives CDR1 SQVTM, CDR2 ANQGSEA. The CDR3 bases are TGCAGCGTTGAAGTCGGTCTGGGAGACACCATATATTTT. Its translation is CSVEVGLGDTIYF.

The genes are TRBV6-6 and TRBJ2-3; 13 bases are shared with TRBD2. The V gene end was trimmed by 6 bases and the J gene end by 0 bases; junction bases not matched to a gene: 0. Germline CDR1 MNHNY, CDR2 SVGAGI (reference sequence). The CDR3 runs to 15 residues. In DNA, the CDR3 is TGTGCCAGCAGACTAGCGGGAGGGAGCACAGATACGCAGTATTTT. It codes for CASRLAGGSTDTQYF.

The chain employs TRBV25-1 and TRBJ1-4; D gene unclear. CDR1 and CDR2 from the germline V gene are MGHDK and SYGVNS. The length of the CDR3 is 10 residues. Trimming removed 6 bases at V and 8 bases at J, with 4 bases between. In nucleotides, the CDR3 is TGTGCCAGCAGGGCCGAAAAACTGTTTTTT. It encodes CASRAEKLFF.

The V gene is TRBV19, the J gene TRBJ1-2; 8 bases map to TRBD1. The trim removed 7 bases at V and 2 bases at J, leaving 3 bases unmatched. Germline V gene sequence: CDR1 LNHDA, CDR2 SQIVND (reference sequence). The CDR3 length is 13 residues. The DNA of the CDR3 is TGTGCCAGTAATCCAGGGGGCAACTATGGCTACACCTTC. Translation gives CASNPGGNYGYTF. Filled out from reference TRBV19 and TRBJ1-2, the complete variable domain reads DGGITQSPKYLFRKEGQNVTLSCEQNLNHDAMYWYRQDPGQGLRLIYYSQIVNDFQKGDIAEGYSVSREKKESFPLTVTSAQKNPTAFYLCASNPGGNYGYTFGSGTRLTVV.

The genes are TRBV30 and TRBJ2-1; perhaps TRBD1 as D (6 bases). Per germline, CDR1 GTSNPN and CDR2 SVGIG (reference sequence). Deletions cut 0 bases from V and 0 bases from J, with 6 bases between. The length of the CDR3 is 14 residues. CDR3 protein: CAWSVQGSYNEQFF. The CDR3 bases are TGTGCCTGGAGTGTACAGGGCTCCTACAATGAGCAGTTCTTC.

This clonotype was seen only once. The J gene is TRBJ2-5, the V gene TRBV28; 7 positions agree with TRBD1. Unmatched junction bases numbered 17, after V lost 5 bases and J lost 5 bases. Germline CDR1 MDHEN, CDR2 SYDVKM. This CDR3 spans 17 amino acids. Here the CDR3 reads CASSTIPTRQGDETQYF. CDR3 DNA: TGTGCCAGCAGTACGATACCGACCCGACAGGGAGACGAGACCCAGTACTTC.

The chain links TRBV12-3 or TRBV12-4 to TRBJ2-1, with 8 bases aligning to TRBD1. The CDR3 extends over 15 amino acids. Trimming removed 4 bases from V and 8 bases from J; junction bases left unmatched: 10. The CDR3 coding sequence is TGTGCCAGCAGTTCGGGGACAGGTTACGGCGATGAGCAGTTCTTC. This gives the protein CASSSGTGYGDEQFF.

The V call is TRBV7-2, the J call TRBJ2-3; D remains unclear. This CDR3 region has 13 residues. Trimming left V 4 bases short and J 5 bases short, with 10 bases between. The germline CDR1 and CDR2 sequences are SGHTA and FQGNSA. CDR3 DNA: TGTGCCAGCAGCTCCATTCCGGGAGATACGCAGTATTTT. Residues: CASSSIPGDTQYF.

V usage is TRBV12-3 or TRBV12-4 and J usage is TRBJ2-5; perhaps TRBD2 as D (5 bases). V dropped 2 bases and J dropped 5 bases, with 12 bases sitting between them. The CDR3 totals 14 residues. The CDR3 is CASSLNLAWETQYF. The CDR3 coding sequence is TGTGCCAGCAGTTTAAATCTAGCTTGGGAGACCCAGTACTTC.

The chain joins TRBV2 to TRBJ2-7; D unclear. Germline V gene lookup returns CDR1 SNHLY and CDR2 FYNNEI. V lost 7 bases and J lost 1, with 11 bases in between. The CDR3 has 13 residues. CDR3 coding DNA: TGTGCCAGCAAAGTGGCGCCGTCCTACGAGCAGTACTTC. The encoded protein is CASKVAPSYEQYF.

This clonotype was seen once. The rearrangement joins TRBV12-5 to TRBJ2-1, with 11 nucleotides matching TRBD2. V was pared by 7 bases and J by 0 bases, with 8 bases of the junction left unmatched. CDR3 length: 17 residues. Germline CDR1 LGHNT, CDR2 FRNRAP. The CDR3 loop is CASEIAGGPISYNEQFF. Here the CDR3 DNA reads TGTGCTAGTGAAATAGCGGGAGGGCCGATCTCCTACAATGAGCAGTTCTTC.

This chain uses TRBV25-1 with TRBJ2-2; 7 bases fit TRBD2. CDR3 length: 15 residues. V was clipped by 5 bases and J by 3 bases; unmatched bases: 6. Germline CDR1 reads MGHDK; CDR2 reads SYGVNS. As DNA, the CDR3 is TGTGCCAGCAGTTTCGGGAGGTTGGACACCGGGGAGCTGTTTTTT. It is translated as CASSFGRLDTGELFF.

This chain connects TRBV20-1 to TRBJ1-1, with D possibly matching TRBD1 (6 bases). Germline-derived CDR1 and CDR2 are DFQATT and SNEGSKA (reference sequence). Trimming took 1 base from V and 1 from J, leaving 7 bases between them. This CDR3 spans 13 amino acids. CDR3 coding DNA: TGCAGTGCTAGAGTGACAGGGAACACTGAAGCTTTCTTT. Protein product: CSARVTGNTEAFF.

The genes are TRBV6-1 and TRBJ2-1; TRBD1 might be the D (5 bases). Trimming cost V 5 bases and J 4 bases, with 18 bases left between them. Germline lookup yields CDR1 MNHNS and CDR2 SASEGT. The CDR3 contains 16 residues. The CDR3 DNA reads TGTGCCAGCAGTCCCTCTGTTGCAGGGAAATACAATGAGCAGTTCTTC. It yields the protein CASSPSVAGKYNEQFF.

This chain joins TRBV3-1 and TRBJ2-3; 7 bases line up with TRBD2. V was clipped by 7 bases and J by 2 bases; unmatched bases: 12. Germline lookup yields CDR1 LGHDT and CDR2 YNNKEL (reference sequence). This CDR3 is built from 16 residues. CDR3 sequence: CASTPEAGLFTDTQYF. Written as DNA, the CDR3 is TGTGCCAGCACCCCGGAAGCGGGGCTTTTCACAGATACGCAGTATTTT.